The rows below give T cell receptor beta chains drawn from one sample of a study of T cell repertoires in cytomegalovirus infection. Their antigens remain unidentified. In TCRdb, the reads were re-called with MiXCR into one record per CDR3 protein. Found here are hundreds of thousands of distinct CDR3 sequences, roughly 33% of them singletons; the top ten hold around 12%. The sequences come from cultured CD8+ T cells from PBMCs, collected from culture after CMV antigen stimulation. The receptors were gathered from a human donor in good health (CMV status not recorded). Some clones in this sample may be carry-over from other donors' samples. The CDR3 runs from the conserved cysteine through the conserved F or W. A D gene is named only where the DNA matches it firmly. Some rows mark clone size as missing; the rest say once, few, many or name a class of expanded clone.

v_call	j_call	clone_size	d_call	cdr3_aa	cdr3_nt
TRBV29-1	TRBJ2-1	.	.	CSVEGVGHNEQFF	TGCAGCGTTGAAGGGGTCGGACACAATGAGCAGTTCTTC
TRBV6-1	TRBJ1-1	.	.	CASSDTGNRLAFF	TGTGCCAGCAGTGATACAGGGAACAGGCTCGCTTTCTTT
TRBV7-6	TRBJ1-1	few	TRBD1	CASRPLQGANTEAFF	TGTGCCAGCAGGCCACTCCAGGGGGCGAACACTGAAGCTTTCTTT
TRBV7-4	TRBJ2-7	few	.	CASSTRGPVSYEQYF	TGTGCCAGCAGTACACGGGGCCCCGTCTCCTACGAGCAGTACTTC
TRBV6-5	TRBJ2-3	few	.	CASSSDWEYTQYF	TGTGCCAGCAGTTCGGACTGGGAATATACGCAGTATTTT
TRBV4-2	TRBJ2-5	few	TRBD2	CASSQDELAGPQTQYF	TGTGCCAGCAGCCAAGATGAACTAGCGGGGCCGCAGACCCAGTACTTC
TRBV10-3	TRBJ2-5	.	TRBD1	CAIRGQEETQYF	TGTGCCATCAGGGGACAGGAAGAGACCCAGTACTTC
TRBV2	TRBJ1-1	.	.	CASSGGPQGTEAFF	TGTGCCAGCAGTGGAGGCCCCCAGGGCACTGAAGCTTTCTTT
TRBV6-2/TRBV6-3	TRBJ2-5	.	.	CASSYSTVAGSQETQYF	TGTGCCAGCAGTTACTCGACCGTTGCGGGGAGCCAAGAGACCCAGTACTTC
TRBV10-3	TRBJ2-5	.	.	CAISGGTASGQETQYF	TGTGCCATCAGTGGCGGGACAGCCTCAGGGCAAGAGACCCAGTACTTC
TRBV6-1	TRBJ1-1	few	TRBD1	CASSEWSGGEAFF	TGTGCCAGCAGTGAATGGTCAGGGGGCGAGGCTTTCTTT
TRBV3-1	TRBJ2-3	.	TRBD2	CASSQDKTSGGTDTQYF	TGTGCCAGCAGCCAAGATAAGACTAGCGGGGGCACAGATACGCAGTATTTT
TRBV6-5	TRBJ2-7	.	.	CASSYSGNLEQYF	TGTGCCAGCAGTTACTCGGGTAATCTGGAGCAGTACTTC
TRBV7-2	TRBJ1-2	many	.	CASSLGPRTDALISYGYTF	TGTGCCAGCAGCTTAGGCCCTCGGACAGACGCGCTCATTAGCTATGGCTACACCTTC
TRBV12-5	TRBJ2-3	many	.	CASGLISTDTQYF	TGTGCTAGTGGTTTGATAAGCACAGATACGCAGTATTTT
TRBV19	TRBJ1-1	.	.	CASSITAMNTEAFF	TGTGCCAGTAGCATTACAGCCATGAACACTGAAGCTTTCTTT
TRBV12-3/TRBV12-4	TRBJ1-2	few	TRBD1	CASSLTGPLDPYGYTF	TGTGCCAGCAGTTTGACAGGGCCGCTAGATCCCTATGGCTACACCTTC
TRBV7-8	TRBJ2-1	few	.	CASSSQVLSSYNEQFF	TGTGCCAGCAGTTCCCAGGTCCTAAGCTCCTACAATGAGCAGTTCTTC
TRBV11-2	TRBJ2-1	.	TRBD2	CASSFFSASGKDEQFF	TGTGCCAGCAGCTTTTTTTCGGCCAGCGGGAAGGATGAGCAGTTCTTC
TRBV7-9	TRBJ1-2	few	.	CASSFNRTANYGYTF	TGTGCCAGCAGCTTTAACAGGACGGCTAACTATGGCTACACCTTC
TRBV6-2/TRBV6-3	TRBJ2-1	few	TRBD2	CASSGETSGGTFEQFF	TGTGCCAGCAGTGGCGAAACTAGCGGGGGTACCTTTGAGCAGTTCTTC
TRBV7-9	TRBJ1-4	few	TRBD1	CASSLGRDREEKLFF	TGTGCCAGCAGCTTAGGGAGGGACAGGGAGGAAAAACTGTTTTTT
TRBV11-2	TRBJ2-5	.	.	CASSLDQGGWQETQYF	TGTGCCAGCAGCTTAGATCAAGGGGGTTGGCAAGAGACCCAGTACTTC
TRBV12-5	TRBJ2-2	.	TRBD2	CASGFLLGLRGTDTGELFF	TGTGCTAGTGGTTTTCTTCTAGGCCTGCGGGGGACCGACACCGGGGAGCTGTTTTTT
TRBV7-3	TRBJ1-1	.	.	CASSPSGDSAEAFF	TGTGCCAGCAGCCCAAGTGGGGACTCGGCTGAAGCTTTCTTT
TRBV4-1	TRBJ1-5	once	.	CASSQETDPNQPEHF	TGCGCCAGCAGCCAAGAAACAGATCCGAATCAGCCCGAGCATTTT
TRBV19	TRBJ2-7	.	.	CASSIVGHSYEQYF	TGTGCCAGTAGTATAGTTGGCCATTCCTACGAGCAGTACTTC
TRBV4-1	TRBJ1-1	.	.	CASSQGRKAFF	TGCGCCAGCAGCCAAGGCCGGAAAGCTTTCTTT
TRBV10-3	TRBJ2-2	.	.	CAILLGTGLSNTGELFF	TGTGCCATCTTGCTAGGCACCGGGCTGTCGAACACCGGGGAGCTGTTTTTT
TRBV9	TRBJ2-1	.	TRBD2	CASSVSGGAGSVNEQFF	TGTGCCAGCAGCGTTAGCGGGGGGGCTGGTAGTGTGAATGAGCAGTTCTTC
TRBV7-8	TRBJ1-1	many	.	CASSLRGRDGEAFF	TGTGCCAGCAGCTTAAGAGGGAGGGATGGAGAAGCTTTCTTT
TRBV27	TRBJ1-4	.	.	CASSLIPGPGSEKLFF	TGTGCCAGCAGTCTGATACCGGGACCCGGGAGTGAAAAACTGTTTTTT
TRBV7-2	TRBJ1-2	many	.	CASSSLIRLRQENGYTF	TGTGCCAGCAGCTCGTTAATCCGACTCAGACAGGAGAATGGCTACACCTTC
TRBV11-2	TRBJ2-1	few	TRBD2	CASSLARAGGANEQFF	TGTGCCAGCAGCTTAGCTAGGGCGGGGGGGGCTAATGAGCAGTTCTTC
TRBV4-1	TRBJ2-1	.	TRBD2	CASSQDSRGGASYNEQFF	TGCGCCAGCAGCCAAGATAGTCGCGGGGGGGCCTCCTACAATGAGCAGTTCTTC
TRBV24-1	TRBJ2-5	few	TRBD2	CATNGGGQETQYF	TGTGCCACCAATGGCGGGGGCCAAGAGACCCAGTACTTC
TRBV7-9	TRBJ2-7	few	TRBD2	CASGGGEQYF	TGTGCCAGCGGGGGGGGCGAGCAGTACTTC
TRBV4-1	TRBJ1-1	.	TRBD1	CASSLRGQVNTEAFF	TGCGCCAGTAGCCTTAGGGGACAGGTGAACACTGAAGCTTTCTTT
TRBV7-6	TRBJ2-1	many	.	CASSPGLTYNEQFF	TGTGCCAGCAGCCCCGGGCTAACCTACAATGAGCAGTTCTTC
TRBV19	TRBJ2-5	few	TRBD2	CASRTSGGQETQYF	TGTGCCAGTAGGACTAGCGGGGGCCAAGAGACCCAGTACTTC
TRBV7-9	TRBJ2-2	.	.	CASSLRRSNTGELFF	TGTGCCAGCAGCTTGAGGAGATCGAACACCGGGGAGCTGTTTTTT
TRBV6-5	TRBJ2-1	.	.	CASSYIGASYNEQFF	TGTGCCAGCAGTTACATCGGGGCGTCCTACAATGAGCAGTTCTTC
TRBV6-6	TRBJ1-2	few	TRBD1	CASTTGQANYGYTF	TGTGCCAGCACTACCGGACAGGCTAACTATGGCTACACCTTC
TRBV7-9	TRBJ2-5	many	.	CAIPGYQETQYF	TGTGCCATCCCGGGGTACCAAGAGACCCAGTACTTC
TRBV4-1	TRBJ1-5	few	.	CASSQDNNSNQPQHF	TGCGCCAGCAGCCAAGATAATAATAGCAATCAGCCCCAGCATTTT
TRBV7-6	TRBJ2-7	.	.	CARSLVEHFYEQYF	TGTGCCAGGAGCTTAGTTGAACACTTCTACGAGCAGTACTTC
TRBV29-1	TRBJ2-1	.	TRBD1	CSVDGQGATLVGEQFF	TGCAGCGTTGATGGACAGGGGGCCACTCTGGTCGGGGAGCAGTTCTTC
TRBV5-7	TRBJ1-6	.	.	CASSFSPRVRSSPLHF	TGTGCCAGCAGCTTTTCTCCCAGGGTTCGAAGTTCACCCCTCCACTTT
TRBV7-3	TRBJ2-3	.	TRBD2	CASSSLAGTTDTQYF	TGTGCCAGCAGCTCGCTAGCGGGGACCACAGATACGCAGTATTTT
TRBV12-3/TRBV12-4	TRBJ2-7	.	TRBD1	CASRERQGANYEQYF	TGTGCCAGCAGGGAGAGACAGGGTGCTAACTACGAGCAGTACTTC
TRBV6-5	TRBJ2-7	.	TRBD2	CASSYGGTSGNPYEQYF	TGTGCCAGCAGTTACGGTGGGACTAGCGGAAATCCCTACGAGCAGTACTTC
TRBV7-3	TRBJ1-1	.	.	CASSIDSRHTEAFF	TGTGCCAGCAGCATCGACAGTCGACACACTGAAGCTTTCTTT
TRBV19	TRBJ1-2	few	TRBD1	CASSKMTGYGYTF	TGTGCCAGTAGTAAAATGACAGGGTACGGCTACACCTTC